The clone carrying this TCR beta chain was seen more than once but under ten times. This sample is drawn from a study of blood T cells in healthy people across ages. Through a sample-barcoded 5' primer and a J-beta primer mix, a second PCR was run for 7 to 11 cycles. TCRdb redid the calling of the 5' RACE reads with MiXCR, one entry per CDR3 protein. Of 450,000 to 600,000 distinct CDR3 sequences detected, over 25% appear once; the ten largest clones hold approximately 3.5%. The CDR3 sequence is 12 residues long. With V trimmed by 7 bases and J by 5 bases, 4 bases remained unmatched. The data also belong to a second study, concerning T cells of mothers and their children.

The chain employs TRBV12-3 or TRBV12-4 and TRBJ1-1; 7 nucleotides match TRBD1. The sample consisted of blood. The receptor was derived from a boy aged 2 to 10 in good health. Here the CDR3 DNA reads TGTGCCAGCACCACAGGGGTGACTGAAGCTTTCTTT. Translated, it gives CASTTGVTEAFF.